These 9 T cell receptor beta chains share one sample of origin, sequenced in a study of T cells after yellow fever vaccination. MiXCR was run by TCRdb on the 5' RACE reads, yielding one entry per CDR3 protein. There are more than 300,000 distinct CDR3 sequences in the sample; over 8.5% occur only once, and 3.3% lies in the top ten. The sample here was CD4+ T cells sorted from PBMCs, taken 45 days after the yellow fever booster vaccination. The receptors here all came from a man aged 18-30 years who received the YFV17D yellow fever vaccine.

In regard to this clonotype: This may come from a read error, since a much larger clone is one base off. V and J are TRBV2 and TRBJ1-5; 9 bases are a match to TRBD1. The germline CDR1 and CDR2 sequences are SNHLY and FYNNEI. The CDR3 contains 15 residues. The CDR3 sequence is CDSSEQGARDQPQHF. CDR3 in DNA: TGTGACAGCAGCGAACAGGGGGCGCGTGATCAGCCCCAGCATTTT.

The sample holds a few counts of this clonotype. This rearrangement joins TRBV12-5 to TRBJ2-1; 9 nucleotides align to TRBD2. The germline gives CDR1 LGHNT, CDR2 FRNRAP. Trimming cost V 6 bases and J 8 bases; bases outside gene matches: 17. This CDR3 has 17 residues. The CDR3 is CASGTRVLAGYSHEQFF. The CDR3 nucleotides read TGTGCTAGTGGCACTCGAGTTCTAGCGGGGTATTCTCATGAGCAGTTCTTC. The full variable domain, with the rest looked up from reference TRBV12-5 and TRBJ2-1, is DARVTQTPRHKVTEMGQEVTMRCQPILGHNTVFWYRQTMMQGLELLAYFRNRAPLDDSGMPKDRFSAEMPDATLATLKIQPSEPRDSAVYFCASGTRVLAGYSHEQFFGPGTRLTVL.

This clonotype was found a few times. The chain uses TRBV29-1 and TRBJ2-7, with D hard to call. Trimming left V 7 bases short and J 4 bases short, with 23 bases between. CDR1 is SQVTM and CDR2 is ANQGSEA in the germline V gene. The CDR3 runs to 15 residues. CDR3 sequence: CSELGTEDQMYEQYV. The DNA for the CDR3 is TGCAGCGAGTTAGGTACAGAAGATCAGATGTACGAGCAGTACGTC.

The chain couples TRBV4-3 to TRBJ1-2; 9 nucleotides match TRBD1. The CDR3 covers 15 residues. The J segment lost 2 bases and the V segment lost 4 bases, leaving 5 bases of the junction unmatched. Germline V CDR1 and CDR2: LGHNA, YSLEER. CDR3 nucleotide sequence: TGCGCCAGCAGCCCCCGCACAGGGGGCAACTATGGCTACACCTTC. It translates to CASSPRTGGNYGYTF.

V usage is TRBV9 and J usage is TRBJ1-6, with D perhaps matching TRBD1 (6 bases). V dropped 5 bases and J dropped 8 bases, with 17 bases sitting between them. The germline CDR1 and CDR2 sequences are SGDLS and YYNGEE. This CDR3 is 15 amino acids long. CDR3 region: CASRPEGRGDSPLHF. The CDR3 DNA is TGTGCCAGCAGACCAGAGGGGAGGGGGGATTCACCCCTCCACTTT.

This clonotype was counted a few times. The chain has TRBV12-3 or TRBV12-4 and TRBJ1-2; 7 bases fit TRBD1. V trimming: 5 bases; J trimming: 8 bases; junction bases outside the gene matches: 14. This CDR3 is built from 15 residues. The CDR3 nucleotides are TGTGCCAGCAGTCCTGGTAGGGGGCGCCACGACGGCTACACCTTC. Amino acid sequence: CASSPGRGRHDGYTF.

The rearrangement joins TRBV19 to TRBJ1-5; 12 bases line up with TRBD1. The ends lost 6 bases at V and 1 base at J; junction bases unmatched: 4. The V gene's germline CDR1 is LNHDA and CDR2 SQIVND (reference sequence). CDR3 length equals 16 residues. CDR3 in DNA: TGTGCCAGTAGGGGACAGGGGGCTGGAAGCAATCAGCCCCAGCATTTT. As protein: CASRGQGAGSNQPQHF. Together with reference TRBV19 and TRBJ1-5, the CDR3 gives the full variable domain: DGGITQSPKYLFRKEGQNVTLSCEQNLNHDAMYWYRQDPGQGLRLIYYSQIVNDFQKGDIAEGYSVSREKKESFPLTVTSAQKNPTAFYLCASRGQGAGSNQPQHFGDGTRLSIL.

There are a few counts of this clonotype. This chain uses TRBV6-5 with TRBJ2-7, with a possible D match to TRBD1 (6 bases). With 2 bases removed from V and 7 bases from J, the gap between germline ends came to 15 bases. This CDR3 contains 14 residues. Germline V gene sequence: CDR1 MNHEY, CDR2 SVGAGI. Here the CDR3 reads CASSYNRQDWEQYF. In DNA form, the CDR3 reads TGTGCCAGCAGTTACAACAGACAGGATTGGGAGCAGTACTTC.

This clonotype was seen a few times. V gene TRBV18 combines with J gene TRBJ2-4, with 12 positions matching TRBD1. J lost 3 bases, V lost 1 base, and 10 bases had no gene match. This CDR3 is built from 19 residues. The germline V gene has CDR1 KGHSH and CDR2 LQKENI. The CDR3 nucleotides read TGTGCCAGCTCACCACGGGGACAGGGGGCGCCCCCGGGCAAAAACATTCAGTACTTC. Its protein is CASSPRGQGAPPGKNIQYF.